The 30 T cell receptor beta chains in this list originate from one sample, sequenced in a study of CDR3 diversity in severe acne. TCRdb re-analysed the PCR reads in MiXCR, keeping a single row per CDR3 protein. Among fewer than 90,000 distinct CDR3 sequences listed, about half were seen once. Sequencing was performed on blood. These receptors all stem from a male donor with severe acne vulgaris.

This clonotype was picked up many times. V and J are TRBV7-6 and TRBJ2-1, with unresolved D. Trimming removed 1 base at V and 0 bases at J, with 10 bases between. Per the germline V gene, CDR1 is SGHVS and CDR2 is FNYEAQ. The CDR3 sequence is 16 residues long. In DNA form, the CDR3 reads TGTGCCAGCAGCTTAGGGCAGGTTTACTCCTACAATGAGCAGTTCTTC. Protein: CASSLGQVYSYNEQFF.

To note about this clonotype: Just one base apart from a much larger clone, this may be a read error. V gene TRBV20-1 combines with J gene TRBJ1-1; D possibly corresponds to TRBD1 (6 bases). The germline gives CDR1 DFQATT, CDR2 SNEGSKA (reference sequence). V lost 6 bases and J 12 bases, leaving 17 bases between the germline ends. The CDR3 loop spans 11 amino acids. The CDR3 here is CSARGGGETFF. The CDR3 coding sequence is TGCAGTGCCAGGGGTGGGGGAGAAACTTTCTTT.

There are a few counts of this clonotype. V is TRBV7-8 and J is TRBJ2-7, with D unresolved. In germline, CDR1 is SGHVS, CDR2 FQNEAQ. V dropped 5 bases and J dropped 3 bases, with 8 bases sitting between them. This CDR3 comprises 12 residues. CDR3 nucleotide sequence: TGTGCCAGCAGCGAAGTGAGCTACGAGCAGTACTTC. Translating gives CASSEVSYEQYF.

V gene TRBV9 combines with J gene TRBJ1-3, with 7 bases fitting TRBD1. CDR3 length equals 15 residues. J was trimmed by 0 bases and V by 2 bases; bases with no gene match: 2. Germline V gene data show CDR1 as SGDLS and CDR2 as YYNGEE. The CDR3 protein is CASSVGTDSGNTIYF. In DNA form, the CDR3 reads TGTGCCAGCAGCGTCGGGACAGACTCTGGAAACACCATATATTTT.

Ten or more counts support this clonotype. The chain is built from TRBV7-3 and TRBJ2-1, with TRBD2 as a possible D gene (6 bases). Trimming took off 5 bases at V and 4 bases at J, with 18 bases between the two ends. Germline CDR1 is SGHTA and CDR2 is FQGTGA. The CDR3 runs 16 residues. The DNA of the CDR3 is TGTGCCAGCAGCCCGATGGGCGGGGCTATTTACAATGAGCAGTTCTTC. Protein sequence: CASSPMGGAIYNEQFF.

Note on this clonotype: A much larger clone lies a single base off, so this may be a read error. The V gene is TRBV15, the J gene TRBJ2-2; 8 positions match TRBD1. CDR1 and CDR2 (germline): LNHNV, YYDKDF (reference sequence). The CDR3 spans 14 residues. In DNA form, the CDR3 reads TGTGCCACCAGACGGGACAGGAACACCGGGGAGCTGTATTTT. Protein: CATRRDRNTGELYF.

With respect to this clonotype: A much larger clone sits a single nucleotide away, making a read error possible. The CDR3 end shows no conserved phenylalanine or tryptophan, and so a read error is likely. The V gene is TRBV7-9, the J gene TRBJ1-2; 9 nucleotides line up with TRBD1. J was trimmed by 8 bases and V by 4 bases; bases with no gene match: 5. Germline V CDR1 and CDR2: SEHNR, FQNEAQ (reference sequence). The CDR3 length is 13 residues. The CDR3 is CASSWGQGYGYTS. The CDR3, as DNA: TGTGCCAGCAGCTGGGGACAGGGATACGGCTACACCTCC.

This rearrangement joins TRBV20-1 to TRBJ2-7; D perhaps matches TRBD1 (6 bases). There are 15 residues in the CDR3. Germline-derived CDR1 and CDR2 are DFQATT and SNEGSKA (reference sequence). Trimming took off 0 bases at V and 1 base at J, with 13 bases between the two ends. The CDR3 protein is CSARDLPGHSYEQYF. The CDR3 nucleotides are TGCAGTGCTAGAGATTTGCCGGGACATTCCTACGAGCAGTACTTC.

This clonotype rates as medium-sized (0.01 to 0.1%). The chain recombines TRBV20-1 with TRBJ2-3; TRBD2 matches 8 bases. Germline CDR1 and CDR2: DFQATT and SNEGSKA (reference sequence). The V and J ends lost 3 bases and 5 bases, in that order; junction bases with no gene match: 13. The CDR3 is 16 residues long. The CDR3: CSARPLLAVLVDTQYF. The CDR3 region has the DNA TGCAGTGCTAGGCCACTACTAGCGGTCTTAGTAGATACGCAGTATTTT.

In this sample, this clonotype turned up many times. V usage is TRBV12-3 or TRBV12-4 and J usage is TRBJ2-1, with D possibly being TRBD1 (7 bases). The CDR3 runs 13 residues. Trimming left V 7 bases short and J 4 bases short, with 11 bases between. The CDR3: CASTRGEYNEQFF. CDR3 DNA: TGTGCCAGCACCAGGGGGGAATACAATGAGCAGTTCTTC.

This clonotype was seen just once. V usage is TRBV20-1 and J usage is TRBJ2-3; weak D call: TRBD2 (6 bases). Germline V gene sequence: CDR1 DFQATT, CDR2 SNEGSKA (reference sequence). V lost 3 bases and J 2 bases, leaving 18 bases between the germline ends. CDR3 length: 16 amino acids. CDR3 sequence reads: CSASPPGLYPTDTQYF. Written as DNA, the CDR3 is TGCAGTGCTAGCCCCCCGGGACTCTACCCCACAGATACGCAGTATTTT.

This clonotype appeared many times. V gene TRBV2 combines with J gene TRBJ2-5; 8 nucleotides align to TRBD2. Germline V CDR1 and CDR2: SNHLY, FYNNEI. J was trimmed by 5 bases and V by 8 bases; bases with no gene match: 10. The CDR3 sequence is 14 residues long. This chain's CDR3 is CASWAGGGLETQYF. CDR3 DNA: TGTGCCAGCTGGGCGGGAGGAGGCTTGGAGACCCAGTACTTC.

The rearrangement uses TRBV20-1 and TRBJ1-6; D remains ambiguous. The CDR3 is 15 residues long. Germline V gene data show CDR1 as DFQATT and CDR2 as SNEGSKA (reference sequence). Deletions cut 5 bases from V and 5 bases from J, with 16 bases between. The CDR3 nucleotides read TGCAGTGCTCCCCCTATGACATTAGATAATTCACCCCTCCACTTT. It translates to CSAPPMTLDNSPLHF.

Details on this clonotype: This may stem from a read error, because a much larger clone lies one nucleotide away. The CDR3 protein is CASSLAWQSTDTQHF. The CDR3 bases are TGTGCCAGCAGCTTAGCGTGGCAGAGCACAGATACGCAGCATTTT. The chain employs TRBV7-8 and TRBJ2-3; D not certain. The tail of the sequence fits TRBJ1-5 better, so the J call may be wrong. The CDR3 is 15 amino acids. Germline CDR1 is SGHVS and CDR2 is FQNEAQ.

CDR3 nucleotide sequence: TGCAGCGTTGAAGATTTTGCGGGCAACACTGAAGCTTTCTTT. This codes for CSVEDFAGNTEAFF. This rearrangement joins TRBV29-1 to TRBJ1-1, with D uncertain. The CDR3 is 14 residues long. V shed 0 bases and J shed 2 bases, with 10 bases lying between them. Germline V gene data show CDR1 as SQVTM and CDR2 as ANQGSEA.

This chain connects TRBV9 to TRBJ2-5; D might be TRBD1 or TRBD2, each matching 5 bases. Germline values: CDR1 SGDLS, CDR2 YYNGEE. The V gene lost 1 base and the J gene lost 9 bases, with 13 bases spanning the gap. There are 13 residues in the CDR3. The CDR3 DNA follows: TGTGCCAGCAGCGTAAAAGAGGGGCGGGCCCAGTACTTC. Protein sequence: CASSVKEGRAQYF.

The V and J genes are TRBV20-1 and TRBJ2-3; TRBD2 aligns across 14 bases. V shed 5 bases and J 3 bases; nucleotides not matched to a gene: 19. Per the germline V gene, CDR1 is DFQATT and CDR2 is SNEGSKA (reference sequence). The CDR3 is 20 amino acids. Here the CDR3 DNA reads TGCAGTGCTCCTGCACCGGGACTAGCGGGAGTCGGGGGGCAGACAGATACGCAGTATTTT. This sequence encodes CSAPAPGLAGVGGQTDTQYF.

The sample holds one count of this clonotype. At one end the junction does not follow the germline gene, possibly because of a read error. The rearrangement uses TRBV19 and TRBJ1-5, with 9 bases matching TRBD1. The CDR3 extends over 18 amino acids. Germline V lookup: CDR1 LNHDA, CDR2 SQIVND (reference sequence). This CDR3 is CAGSIVAGTGRYNQPQHF. The CDR3 nucleotides read TGTGCCGGTAGTATAGTAGCGGGGACAGGGCGCTACAATCAGCCCCAGCATTTT.

This clonotype was detected ten times or more. The chain has TRBV5-1 and TRBJ1-6, with a weak D call TRBD1 (5 bases). This CDR3 contains 17 residues. Germline loops: CDR1 SGHRS, CDR2 YFSETQ. The germline V and J ends were trimmed by 0 bases and 2 bases, with 12 bases remaining between them. The CDR3 loop is CASSLVPREPYNSPLHF. CDR3 DNA sequence: TGCGCCAGCAGCTTGGTACCCAGGGAACCCTATAATTCACCCCTCCACTTT. Full variable domain (remainder filled in from reference TRBV5-1 and TRBJ1-6): KAGVTQTPRYLIKTRGQQVTLSCSPISGHRSVSWYQQTPGQGLQFLFEYFSETQRNKGNFPGRFSGRQFSNSRSEMNVSTLELGDSALYLCASSLVPREPYNSPLHFGNGTRLTVT.

This chain uses TRBV4-2 with TRBJ2-5; no reliable D call. V dropped 0 bases and J dropped 5 bases, with 10 bases sitting between them. The CDR3 is 14 amino acids. Per germline, CDR1 LGHNA and CDR2 YNFKEQ. The CDR3 DNA reads as TGTGCCAGCAGCCAAGATAGGCGGATGGAGACCCAGTACTTC. It encodes CASSQDRRMETQYF.

The V and J genes are TRBV3-1 and TRBJ1-6, with D hard to call. V shed 0 bases and J shed 9 bases, with 18 bases lying between them. Per germline, CDR1 LGHDT and CDR2 YNNKEL (reference sequence). The CDR3 is made up of 17 amino acids. CDR3 coding DNA: TGTGCCAGCAGCCAAGACCCTATCCGGGTTCGGGGTTCACCCCTCCACTTT. This translates into CASSQDPIRVRGSPLHF.

This clonotype was seen just once. The rearrangement links TRBV7-2 to TRBJ1-2, with TRBD1 as a possible D gene (6 bases). The V and J ends lost 0 bases and 5 bases respectively, with 19 bases between them. The CDR3 spans 17 residues. Germline V gene data show CDR1 as SGHTA and CDR2 as FQGNSA. CDR3 sequence reads: CASSLALGGAQDYGYTF. CDR3 nucleotide sequence: TGTGCCAGCAGCTTAGCGTTAGGGGGGGCTCAGGATTATGGCTACACCTTC.

This clonotype was observed at least ten times. The chain combines TRBV24-1 with TRBJ2-1, with TRBD2 matching 10 bases. CDR1 is KGHDR, CDR2 SFDVKD, per germline. V shed 3 bases and J 3 bases; nucleotides not matched to a gene: 4. The CDR3 consists of 16 residues. CDR3: CATSDSLAGVYNEQFF. CDR3 DNA: TGTGCCACCAGTGATAGTCTAGCGGGAGTCTACAATGAGCAGTTCTTC.

The V call is TRBV29-1, the J call TRBJ2-5; D could derive from TRBD1 or TRBD2 (5 bases each). Germline V gene data show CDR1 as SQVTM and CDR2 as ANQGSEA. The CDR3 is 14 amino acids. The ends were cut back, 2 bases at V and 4 bases at J, with 14 bases in the middle. The CDR3 reads CSVERAGSRETQYF. The CDR3 DNA follows: TGCAGCGTTGAAAGGGCAGGGAGTAGAGAGACCCAGTACTTC.

The chain links TRBV28 to TRBJ1-1, with D perhaps matching TRBD1 (5 bases). CDR1 MDHEN and CDR2 SYDVKM come from the germline V gene. The CDR3 is 14 amino acids. V was cut by 7 bases and J by 5 bases, with 17 bases left in between. The CDR3 sequence: CASTPGGGGTEAFF. CDR3 in DNA: TGTGCCAGCACCCCGGGCGGGGGGGGGACTGAAGCTTTCTTT.

This clonotype came up many times. The chain uses TRBV11-2 and TRBJ2-1, with D perhaps TRBD2 (5 bases). This CDR3 spans 14 amino acids. Germline CDR1 SGHAT, CDR2 FQNNGV. Trimming removed 4 bases at V and 5 bases at J, with 12 bases between. For the CDR3, the DNA is TGTGCCAGCAGCTCTACACTAGGCCACAATGAGCAGTTCTTC. It encodes CASSSTLGHNEQFF.

As to this clonotype: The CDR3 does not close with the conserved phenylalanine or tryptophan, likely indicating a read error. The limits of the CDR3 on the DNA are not certain, so only TCRdb's listed CDR3 is given. The chain couples TRBV20-1 to TRBJ2-2. The CDR3 spans 12 amino acids, including both terminal residues. Germline-derived CDR1 and CDR2 are DFQATT and SNEGSKA (reference sequence). The CDR3 loop is CSASGNTGELSL.

The chain joins TRBV20-1 to TRBJ2-7; 10 bases fit TRBD2. With 1 base clipped from V and 4 bases from J, the junction kept 7 bases outside the gene matches. CDR1 and CDR2 from the germline V gene are DFQATT and SNEGSKA (reference sequence). This CDR3 is built from 15 residues. The CDR3 reads CSARVSGLARYEQYF. In nucleotides, the CDR3 is TGCAGTGCTAGAGTATCGGGACTAGCGAGGTACGAGCAGTACTTC.

There are many counts of this clonotype. The genes are TRBV24-1 and TRBJ2-7, with D perhaps TRBD1 or TRBD2 (5 bases each). The CDR3 sequence is 16 residues long. Trimming took 0 bases from V and 4 from J, leaving 15 bases between them. The germline CDR1 and CDR2 sequences are KGHDR and SFDVKD. This CDR3 is CATSDLRDPLPYEQYF. In DNA form, the CDR3 reads TGTGCCACCAGTGATTTGCGGGACCCTCTACCTTACGAGCAGTACTTC.

This sequence joins TRBV28 and TRBJ1-5; D is possibly TRBD1 (6 bases). Trimming cost V 3 bases and J 3 bases, with 12 bases left between them. The CDR3 has 15 amino acids. Germline CDR1 is MDHEN and CDR2 is SYDVKM. CDR3 residues: CASSFEGHNNQPQHF. The CDR3 coding sequence is TGTGCCAGCAGTTTCGAGGGACATAACAATCAGCCCCAGCATTTT.